These 26 T cell receptor beta chains originate from one sample sequenced in a study of cytomegalovirus exposure and HLA in healthy donors. PCR employed 60 Vbeta and 13 Jbeta primers. Some clones are missing from TCRdb's copy, which holds only in-frame ones; the method was immunoSEQ multiplex PCR. The sample has 150,000 to 200,000 clones, about 80% seen once. Sequenced material: PBMCs. These receptors were taken from a man aged 35-49 years in good health and CMV-seronegative.

This sequence joins TRBV28 and TRBJ2-1; possible D gene TRBD2, 5 bases. The CDR3 sequence is 14 residues long. Germline V gene data show CDR1 as MDHEN and CDR2 as SYDVKM. Trimming took off 4 bases at V and 6 bases at J, with 13 bases between the two ends. The DNA for the CDR3 is TGTGCCAGCAGTTGGAGGCCCTCTCGCAATGAGCAGTTCTTC. Translating gives CASSWRPSRNEQFF.

This clone came up once. The chain joins TRBV27 to TRBJ2-5, with D perhaps TRBD1 (6 bases). Germline-derived CDR1 and CDR2 are MNHEY and SMNVEV (reference sequence). The CDR3 length is 13 residues. V gave up 4 bases and J gave up 9 bases, with 15 bases separating them. CDR3 sequence: CASSSSGAGAQYF. CDR3 bases: TGTGCCAGCAGTTCCTCAGGGGCAGGGGCCCAGTACTTC.

This clone was recorded a few times. V and J are TRBV5-3 and TRBJ2-7; TRBD2 aligns across 13 bases. TRBV5-3 is recorded as an ORF, its role being uncertain. Trimming cost V 2 bases and J 2 bases; bases outside gene matches: 10. The CDR3 sequence is 18 residues long. CDR3 nucleotide sequence: TGTGCCAGAAGCTTAAGACTAGCGGGGGGCCTGAGGCCCTACGAGCAGTACTTC. Translating it yields CARSLRLAGGLRPYEQYF.

This clone came up a few times. The genes are TRBV29-1 and TRBJ2-7; 10 bases are shared with TRBD1. Germline CDR1 is SQVTM and CDR2 is ANQGSEA. With V trimmed by 7 bases and J by 1 base, 7 bases remained unmatched. The CDR3 length is 14 residues. The CDR3 loop is CSGIRDRGSYEQYF. The CDR3 DNA reads TGCAGCGGGATCCGGGACAGGGGATCCTACGAGCAGTACTTC.

V and J are TRBV5-6 and TRBJ2-7; TRBD1 matches 7 bases. The ends lost 4 bases at V and 2 bases at J; junction bases unmatched: 9. CDR3 length: 15 residues. From germline, CDR1 is SGHDT and CDR2 YYEEEE. The CDR3 is CASSEDRDRPYEQYF. Written as DNA, the CDR3 is TGTGCCAGCAGCGAGGACCGGGACAGACCCTACGAGCAGTACTTC.

The V call is TRBV11-2, the J call TRBJ2-3, with TRBD2 identical over 11 bases. This CDR3 region has 17 residues. Germline V gene lookup returns CDR1 SGHAT and CDR2 FQNNGV. V lost 3 bases and J lost 3; bases outside the gene matches: 8. CDR3: CASSFQGTSGNTDTQYF. CDR3 DNA sequence: TGTGCCAGCAGCTTTCAGGGGACTAGCGGTAATACAGATACGCAGTATTTT.

This clone was detected only once. This chain uses TRBV19 with TRBJ2-1, with 13 bases fitting TRBD2. Per the germline V gene, CDR1 is LNHDA and CDR2 is SQIVND (reference sequence). The CDR3 has 16 residues. With 6 bases clipped from V and 4 bases from J, the junction kept 6 bases outside the gene matches. CDR3 sequence (DNA): TGTGCCAGTAGAACTAGCGGGGGGGAACTGTACAATGAGCAGTTCTTC. It specifies CASRTSGGELYNEQFF.

This chain uses TRBV27 with TRBJ1-2; the D gene is possibly TRBD1 (6 bases). The V and J ends lost 5 bases and 4 bases respectively, with 11 bases between them. CDR1 and CDR2 from the germline V gene are MNHEY and SMNVEV (reference sequence). The CDR3 is 13 amino acids. CDR3: CASSRQESYGYTF. The CDR3 DNA reads as TGTGCCAGCAGTCGACAGGAGTCCTATGGCTACACCTTC.

The rearrangement links TRBV4-1 to TRBJ1-2, with D perhaps matching TRBD1 (6 bases). This CDR3 has 14 amino acids. Germline V gives CDR1 MGHRA, CDR2 YSYEKL. Trimming took off 4 bases at V and 8 bases at J, with 17 bases between the two ends. DNA of the CDR3: TGCGCCAGCAGCCCCGACAGGATTCCTCGAGGCTACACCTTC. Translating it yields CASSPDRIPRGYTF.

The genes are TRBV15 and TRBJ1-6; no clear D gene. Germline V lookup: CDR1 LNHNV, CDR2 YYDKDF (reference sequence). Trimming removed 0 bases from V and 9 bases from J, with 9 bases in between. This CDR3 contains 14 residues. CDR3 region: CATSRDRGSSPLHF. The CDR3 DNA follows: TGTGCCACCAGCAGAGATCGAGGGAGTTCACCCCTCCACTTT.

The rearrangement links TRBV7-2 to TRBJ1-2; the D gene is possibly TRBD1 (6 bases). The germline CDR1 and CDR2 sequences are SGHTA and FQGNSA. This CDR3 region has 16 residues. V dropped 0 bases and J dropped 8 bases, with 19 bases sitting between them. The CDR3 bases are TGTGCCAGCAGCTTAGCGGCAGGGGCGATTCTCGGGGGCTACACCTTC. Its translation: CASSLAAGAILGGYTF.

The chain joins TRBV9 to TRBJ2-1, with 10 bases identical to TRBD2. The CDR3 has 16 residues. V lost 3 bases, J lost 8 bases, and 11 bases stayed unmatched. Germline CDR1 is SGDLS and CDR2 is YYNGEE. CDR3 in DNA: TGTGCCAGCAGCGCTCAGCCCAGCGGGGGGGCTGATGAGCAGTTCTTC. Protein sequence: CASSAQPSGGADEQFF.

The genes are TRBV18 and TRBJ1-3; TRBD1 is a possible D gene (5 bases). The CDR3 loop spans 14 amino acids. CDR1 is KGHSH, CDR2 LQKENI, per germline. The V end lost 2 bases, the J end lost 7 bases, and 12 bases lay between the germline ends. For the CDR3, the DNA is TGTGCCAGCTCACCATCGACAGAACCGAACACCATATATTTT. It specifies CASSPSTEPNTIYF.

This sequence joins TRBV9 and TRBJ2-3, with D perhaps TRBD2 (6 bases). V lost 4 bases and J 5 bases, leaving 17 bases between the germline ends. Germline V gives CDR1 SGDLS, CDR2 YYNGEE. This CDR3 has 15 amino acids. CDR3 residues: CASSPGAGLRDTQYF. Written as DNA, the CDR3 is TGTGCCAGCAGCCCTGGGGCGGGACTGAGAGATACGCAGTATTTT.

V usage is TRBV19 and J usage is TRBJ1-5; 9 bases line up with TRBD1. Germline-derived CDR1 and CDR2 are LNHDA and SQIVND (reference sequence). The V gene end was trimmed by 4 bases and the J gene end by 4 bases; junction bases not matched to a gene: 5. The CDR3 has 15 amino acids. CDR3 nucleotides: TGTGCCAGTAGTACCGACAGGGGGGAGAATCAGCCCCAGCATTTT. Its translation: CASSTDRGENQPQHF.

The chain has TRBV30 and TRBJ1-4, with TRBD1 identical over 7 bases. V gave up 1 base and J gave up 5 bases; unmatched junction bases: 10. Germline values: CDR1 GTSNPN, CDR2 SVGIG (reference sequence). The CDR3 spans 16 residues. The CDR3 DNA reads as TGTGCCTGGAGTGGGCAATCGACAGGGAGAAATGAAAAACTGTTTTTT. It codes for CAWSGQSTGRNEKLFF.

This chain joins TRBV29-1 and TRBJ1-5; TRBD1 aligns across 7 bases. V trimming: 4 bases; J trimming: 4 bases; junction bases outside the gene matches: 4. Germline CDR1 is SQVTM and CDR2 is ANQGSEA. This CDR3 region has 13 residues. CDR3 sequence: CSVAGTENQPQHF. CDR3 coding DNA: TGCAGCGTTGCCGGGACAGAGAATCAGCCCCAGCATTTT.

This chain joins TRBV7-8 and TRBJ2-7; a possible D gene is TRBD1 (6 bases). Trimming cost V 1 base and J 3 bases, with 13 bases left between them. This CDR3 region has 15 residues. Germline lookup yields CDR1 SGHVS and CDR2 FQNEAQ. The CDR3: CASSLEYKGGYEQYF. Written as DNA, the CDR3 is TGTGCCAGCAGCTTAGAATACAAAGGGGGCTACGAGCAGTACTTC.

This clone was picked up one time. The rearrangement uses TRBV2 and TRBJ1-2; D is perhaps TRBD1 (5 bases). The germline CDR1 and CDR2 sequences are SNHLY and FYNNEI. The CDR3 runs 15 residues. The germline V and J ends were trimmed by 6 bases and 4 bases, with 18 bases remaining between them. The CDR3 DNA follows: TGTGCCAGCAGGGAACCTGGCACAGGCTCCTATGGCTACACCTTC. Translation gives CASREPGTGSYGYTF.

The chain has TRBV5-8 and TRBJ1-1; 8 bases align to TRBD1. Germline values: CDR1 SGHTS, CDR2 YDEGEE. V lost 0 bases and J lost 1; bases outside the gene matches: 5. The CDR3 runs 16 residues. The CDR3 loop is CASSLGPGQGNTEAFF. The CDR3 coding sequence is TGTGCCAGCAGCTTGGGCCCAGGACAGGGGAACACTGAAGCTTTCTTT. Full variable domain (rest looked up from reference TRBV5-8 and TRBJ1-1): EAGVTQSPTHLIKTRGQQATLRCSPISGHTSVYWYQQALGLGLQFLLWYDEGEERNRGNFPPRFSGRQFPNYSSELNVNALELEDSALYLCASSLGPGQGNTEAFFGQGTRLTVV.

This clone showed up just a few times. This chain uses TRBV6-6 with TRBJ2-2, with 8 positions matching TRBD1. This CDR3 is 14 amino acids long. From germline, CDR1 is MNHNY and CDR2 SVGAGI (reference sequence). With V trimmed by 4 bases and J by 3 bases, 1 base remained unmatched. CDR3 sequence reads: CASSWGQDTGELFF. The CDR3 region has the DNA TGTGCCAGCAGTTGGGGACAGGACACCGGGGAGCTGTTTTTT.

This clone has more than one count but fewer than ten. V is TRBV9 and J is TRBJ2-5; D possibly corresponds to TRBD2 (5 bases). Germline V gene lookup returns CDR1 SGDLS and CDR2 YYNGEE. This CDR3 comprises 16 residues. With 3 bases removed from V and 5 bases from J, the gap between germline ends came to 20 bases. This CDR3 is CASSEKGDGPGETQYF. The CDR3 DNA sequence: TGTGCCAGCAGCGAAAAAGGTGACGGGCCGGGGGAGACCCAGTACTTC.

The chain is built from TRBV5-4 and TRBJ1-2, with unresolved D. The CDR3 covers 15 residues. Germline CDR1 reads SGHNT; CDR2 reads YYREEE (reference sequence). V was shortened by 4 bases and J by 0 bases, with 13 bases between the two germline ends. CDR3 in amino acids: CASSRTDSTNYGYTF. Written as DNA, the CDR3 is TGTGCCAGCAGCAGAACGGACTCCACTAACTATGGCTACACCTTC.

This clone was seen once. The rearrangement uses TRBV19 and TRBJ1-1; unclear D gene. The CDR3 consists of 14 residues. The germline V gene encodes CDR1 LNHDA and CDR2 SQIVND (reference sequence). Trimming removed 3 bases at V and 4 bases at J, with 12 bases between. CDR3: CASSMTVTATEAFF. CDR3 nucleotide sequence: TGTGCCAGTAGTATGACTGTGACGGCCACTGAAGCTTTCTTT.

The chain joins TRBV27 to TRBJ2-1; 13 positions agree with TRBD2. Germline CDR1 and CDR2: MNHEY and SMNVEV (reference sequence). This CDR3 has 16 residues. After removal of 2 bases from V and 10 bases from J, the junction contained 8 bases not matched to a gene. The DNA of the CDR3 is TGTGCCAGCAGTTTAACCGGGACTAGCGGGATTCGGGAGCAGTTCTTC. This sequence encodes CASSLTGTSGIREQFF.

The J gene is TRBJ2-3, the V gene TRBV7-8, with TRBD1 identical over 7 bases. The CDR3 contains 15 residues. V shed 5 bases and J 1 base; nucleotides not matched to a gene: 6. Germline lookup yields CDR1 SGHVS and CDR2 FQNEAQ. The CDR3 region has the DNA TGTGCCAGCAGCCGCAACAGGGGAGGCACAGATACGCAGTATTTT. This translates into CASSRNRGGTDTQYF.